The 9 T cell receptor beta chains reported below all come from one sample, sequenced in a study of early T cells in non-severe SARS-CoV-2 infection. Using its own MiXCR run on the 5' RACE reads, TCRdb lists one record per CDR3 protein. The data show some 89,000 distinct CDR3 sequences, 11% seen once. The specimen comprised whole blood, sampled at baseline. These receptors came from an adult who was a healthcare worker with PCR-confirmed SARS-CoV-2 infection or an uninfected control (not recorded which).

The chain has TRBV3-1 and TRBJ2-4; D is undetermined. This CDR3 has 13 amino acids. Per the germline V gene, CDR1 is LGHDT and CDR2 is YNNKEL (reference sequence). Trimming pared 1 base from V and 6 bases from J, leaving 7 bases between. The CDR3 nucleotides are TGTGCCAGCAGCCAAGGTCATTTAAACATTCAGTACTTC. It encodes CASSQGHLNIQYF.

V and J are TRBV7-9 and TRBJ2-7; perhaps TRBD1 as D (6 bases). V dropped 3 bases and J dropped 3 bases, with 12 bases sitting between them. CDR1 is SEHNR, CDR2 FQNEAQ, per germline (reference sequence). This CDR3 has 14 amino acids. In DNA form, the CDR3 reads TGTGCCAGCAGCTTTGGGGGACAACACTACGAGCAGTACTTC. It translates to CASSFGGQHYEQYF.

The chain recombines TRBV5-5 with TRBJ1-2, with unresolved D. The germline gives CDR1 SGHKS, CDR2 YYEKEE (reference sequence). V lost 0 bases and J lost 0, with 9 bases in between. CDR3 length equals 15 residues. The CDR3 reads CASSLAPRSNYGYTF. DNA for the CDR3: TGTGCCAGCAGCTTGGCCCCCAGATCTAACTATGGCTACACCTTC. The complete variable domain, with remaining parts taken from reference TRBV5-5 and TRBJ1-2, reads DAGVTQSPTHLIKTRGQQVTLRCSPISGHKSVSWYQQVLGQGPQFIFQYYEKEERGRGNFPDRFSARQFPNYSSELNVNALLLGDSALYLCASSLAPRSNYGYTFGSGTRLTVV.

This clonotype has only a few counts. This chain uses TRBV5-8 with TRBJ2-7; D not certain. The CDR3 contains 10 residues. The ends were cut back, 1 base at V and 12 bases at J, with 8 bases in the middle. Germline CDR1 and CDR2: SGHTS and YDEGEE. The DNA of the CDR3 is TGTGCCAGCAGCTTGTATTCAGGGTACTTC. As protein: CASSLYSGYF.

The chain employs TRBV20-1 and TRBJ2-3, with a possible D match to TRBD2 (6 bases). Germline V gene sequence: CDR1 DFQATT, CDR2 SNEGSKA (reference sequence). The ends were cut back, 4 bases at V and 3 bases at J, with 11 bases in the middle. This CDR3 has 13 residues. This chain's CDR3 is CSAIDGSTDTQYF. In nucleotides, the CDR3 is TGCAGTGCTATAGACGGGAGTACAGATACGCAGTATTTT.

There are many counts of this clonotype. This sequence joins TRBV5-1 and TRBJ1-1; D is unresolved. CDR3 length: 13 residues. CDR1 and CDR2 from the germline V gene are SGHRS and YFSETQ. Trimming removed 3 bases at V and 0 bases at J, with 6 bases between. CDR3 in DNA: TGCGCCAGCAGCTCAAACATGAACACTGAAGCTTTCTTT. Translating it yields CASSSNMNTEAFF. The full variable domain, with the rest looked up from reference TRBV5-1 and TRBJ1-1, is KAGVTQTPRYLIKTRGQQVTLSCSPISGHRSVSWYQQTPGQGLQFLFEYFSETQRNKGNFPGRFSGRQFSNSRSEMNVSTLELGDSALYLCASSSNMNTEAFFGQGTRLTVV.

At least ten counts were recorded for this clonotype. V usage is TRBV6-5 and J usage is TRBJ2-7; D call uncertain. CDR1 is MNHEY, CDR2 SVGAGI, per germline. Trimming stripped 2 bases from V and 5 bases from J, with 16 bases between. The CDR3 has 15 amino acids. Written as DNA, the CDR3 is TGTGCCAGCAGTTACGGAGAAGGATTTTGGGACGAGCAGTACTTC. It yields the protein CASSYGEGFWDEQYF.

In its sample, this clonotype was seen many times. V usage is TRBV5-4 and J usage is TRBJ2-3; D ambiguous. This CDR3 is 13 amino acids long. V lost 2 bases to trimming and J lost 5 bases, with 9 bases between them. Looked up from germline, CDR1 is SGHNT and CDR2 is YYREEE (reference sequence). For the CDR3, the DNA is TGTGCCAGCAGCTTCCGCGGCGGAGATACGCAGTATTTT. Its protein product is CASSFRGGDTQYF.

This clonotype turned up a few times. The gene calls are TRBV7-2 and TRBJ2-3, with D unclear. V was shortened by 1 base and J by 3 bases, with 11 bases between the two germline ends. This CDR3 has 15 amino acids. Per germline, CDR1 SGHTA and CDR2 FQGNSA. Written as DNA, the CDR3 is TGTGCCAGCAGCTTAGTGGGTCTAGATACAGATACGCAGTATTTT. Translation gives CASSLVGLDTDTQYF.